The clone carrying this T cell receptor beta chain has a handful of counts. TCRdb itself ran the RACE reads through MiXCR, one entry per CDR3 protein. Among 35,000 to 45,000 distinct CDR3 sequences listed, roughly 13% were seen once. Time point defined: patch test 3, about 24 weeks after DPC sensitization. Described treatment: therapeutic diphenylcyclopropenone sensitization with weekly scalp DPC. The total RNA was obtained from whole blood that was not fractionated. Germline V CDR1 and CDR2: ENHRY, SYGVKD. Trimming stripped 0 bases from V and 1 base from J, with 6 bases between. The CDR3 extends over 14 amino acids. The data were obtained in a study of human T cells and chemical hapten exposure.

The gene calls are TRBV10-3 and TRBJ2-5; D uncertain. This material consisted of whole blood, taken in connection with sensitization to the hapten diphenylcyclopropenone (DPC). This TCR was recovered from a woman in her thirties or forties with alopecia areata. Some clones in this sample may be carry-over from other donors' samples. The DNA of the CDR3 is TGTGCCATCAGTGAGTCGCCGAGCCAAGAGACCCAGTACTTC. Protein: CAISESPSQETQYF.